These 22 T cell receptor beta chains were sequenced from one sample in a study of blood T cell repertoires in COVID-19. The assay was immunoSEQ multiplex PCR, and TCRdb's table has in-frame clones only and misses some. The data show a few hundred thousand clones, roughly 86% seen once. Sample: peripheral blood. Receptors originate from a man in his forties who had recovered from COVID-19.

V and J are TRBV4-3 and TRBJ2-3; TRBD2 is a possible D gene (6 bases). Per the germline V gene, CDR1 is LGHNA and CDR2 is YSLEER. Trimming shortened V by 0 bases and J by 5 bases, and 15 bases separated the two germline ends. This CDR3 has 16 residues. The CDR3 DNA reads TGCGCCAGCAGCCAAGAGCTTCCCCCGGGGGTAGATACGCAGTATTTT. Amino acid sequence: CASSQELPPGVDTQYF.

J is TRBJ2-1 and V is TRBV5-1, with 14 bases matching TRBD2. Losses at the gene ends were 3 bases for V and 8 bases for J; bases not matched to a gene: 10. Germline CDR1 is SGHRS and CDR2 is YFSETQ. The CDR3 has 17 residues. CDR3 nucleotide sequence: TGCGCCAGCAGCTGGGGGGCCGGGACTAGCGGGAGAGATGAGCAGTTCTTC. Its translation is CASSWGAGTSGRDEQFF.

The rearrangement joins TRBV7-6 to TRBJ2-1; 7 bases fit TRBD2. Germline V CDR1 and CDR2: SGHVS, FNYEAQ. The CDR3 is 21 amino acids. The J segment lost 0 bases and the V segment lost 5 bases, leaving 22 bases of the junction unmatched. The CDR3 region is CASSPYLGGGSGSGSYNEQFF. The CDR3 nucleotides read TGTGCCAGCAGCCCTTACTTGGGGGGGGGTTCAGGTAGCGGCTCCTACAATGAGCAGTTCTTC. The variable domain in full, with the rest retrieved from reference TRBV7-6 and TRBJ2-1, is GAGVSQSPRYKVTKRGQDVALRCDPISGHVSLYWYRQALGQGPEFLTYFNYEAQQDKSGLPNDRFSAERPEGSISTLTIQRTEQRDSAMYRCASSPYLGGGSGSGSYNEQFFGPGTRLTVL.

The V and J genes are TRBV25-1 and TRBJ1-5; D unclear. CDR3 size: 14 residues. Germline CDR1 reads MGHDK; CDR2 reads SYGVNS. V was trimmed by 2 bases and J by 4 bases, leaving 9 bases between them. CDR3 protein: CASSEVGLNQPQHF. CDR3 sequence (DNA): TGTGCCAGCAGTGAAGTGGGCCTAAATCAGCCCCAGCATTTT.

CDR3 region: CATSDPDRGPFPGVDEQYF. The DNA of the CDR3 is TGTGCCACCAGTGACCCGGACAGGGGTCCTTTTCCAGGCGTCGACGAGCAGTACTTC. J is TRBJ2-7 and V is TRBV24-1, with TRBD1 matching over 9 bases. Germline loops: CDR1 KGHDR, CDR2 SFDVKD. There are 19 residues in the CDR3. V lost 4 bases and J lost 5; bases outside the gene matches: 20.

The CDR3: CASSTQGNYGYTF. In DNA form, the CDR3 reads TGTGCCAGCAGCACACAGGGGAACTATGGCTACACCTTC. The rearrangement links TRBV12-3 or TRBV12-4 to TRBJ1-2; 7 bases are a match to TRBD1. V dropped 6 bases and J dropped 2; count of bases not matched to a gene: 3. The CDR3 spans 13 residues.

This clone was picked up one time. The V gene is TRBV6-5, the J gene TRBJ1-4; no reliable D call. Trimming removed 6 bases at V and 8 bases at J, with 16 bases between. Germline V gene lookup returns CDR1 MNHEY and CDR2 SVGAGI. The CDR3 sequence is 14 residues long. CDR3 sequence: CASRPRGRREKLFF. In nucleotides, the CDR3 is TGTGCCAGCAGACCCCGGGGTAGGCGGGAAAAACTGTTTTTT.

V and J are TRBV4-3 and TRBJ2-2; 12 nucleotides line up with TRBD2. Trimming at V came to 0 bases and at J to 4 bases, leaving 12 bases not matched to a gene. Per germline, CDR1 LGHNA and CDR2 YSLEER. This CDR3 has 20 residues. Here the CDR3 DNA reads TGCGCCAGCAGCCAAGATCCAGCTAGCGGGGGGGCCTCGGGCACCGGGGAGCTGTTTTTT. Its protein is CASSQDPASGGASGTGELFF.

The chain combines TRBV10-1 with TRBJ2-3; tentatively, D is TRBD2 (5 bases). The CDR3 consists of 14 residues. From germline, CDR1 is WNHNN and CDR2 SYGVQD (reference sequence). The V gene lost 2 bases and the J gene lost 2 bases, with 8 bases spanning the gap. CDR3 loop: CASSEHGDTDTQYF. CDR3 DNA sequence: TGCGCCAGCAGTGAGCACGGGGACACAGATACGCAGTATTTT.

This clone was counted a single time. The chain couples TRBV7-6 to TRBJ2-2; D gene unclear. V was pared by 5 bases and J by 5 bases, with 18 bases between. The germline V gene has CDR1 SGHVS and CDR2 FNYEAQ. The CDR3 covers 16 residues. The DNA for the CDR3 is TGTGCCAGCAGCCCCTGGCCCTTTCACGGGACCGGGGAGCTGTTTTTT. As protein: CASSPWPFHGTGELFF.

J is TRBJ2-2 and V is TRBV7-9; D gene ambiguous. The V end was cut by 3 bases, the J end by 2 bases, with 13 bases between. Germline V CDR1 and CDR2: SEHNR, FQNEAQ (reference sequence). The CDR3 runs 16 residues. This CDR3 reads CASSFRWPGNTGELFF. In DNA, the CDR3 is TGTGCCAGCAGCTTTAGGTGGCCAGGCAACACCGGGGAGCTGTTTTTT.

This clone was seen only once. The genes are TRBV6-2 or TRBV6-3 and TRBJ1-6, with 10 bases fitting TRBD1. The V gene's germline CDR1 is MNHEY and CDR2 SVGEGT. V lost 2 bases, J lost 7 bases, and 2 bases stayed unmatched. This CDR3 is built from 15 residues. The CDR3 bases are TGTGCCAGCAGTTACCTGACAGGGGGCAATTCACCCCTCCACTTT. It yields the protein CASSYLTGGNSPLHF.

This clone was seen a few times. The chain employs TRBV27 and TRBJ2-1; the D is unclear. This CDR3 spans 14 amino acids. V gave up 3 bases and J gave up 7 bases, with 13 bases separating them. Per the germline V gene, CDR1 is MNHEY and CDR2 is SMNVEV (reference sequence). In DNA, the CDR3 is TGTGCCAGCAGTTTCGTACGTCTGGAGAATGAGCAGTTCTTC. Protein: CASSFVRLENEQFF.

The chain couples TRBV19 to TRBJ2-1; 8 bases line up with TRBD2. The CDR3 covers 15 residues. Germline CDR1 is LNHDA and CDR2 is SQIVND (reference sequence). The trim removed 2 bases at V and 7 bases at J, leaving 7 bases unmatched. Here the CDR3 DNA reads TGTGCCAGTAGTATAAGCGGGAGATTTATGAATGAGCAGTTCTTC. Translating it yields CASSISGRFMNEQFF. Full variable domain (outside the CDR3, taken from reference TRBV19 and TRBJ2-1): DGGITQSPKYLFRKEGQNVTLSCEQNLNHDAMYWYRQDPGQGLRLIYYSQIVNDFQKGDIAEGYSVSREKKESFPLTVTSAQKNPTAFYLCASSISGRFMNEQFFGPGTRLTVL.

This clone appeared a few times. The chain links TRBV14 to TRBJ2-1; 15 nucleotides line up with TRBD2. CDR1 SGHDN and CDR2 FVKESK come from the germline V gene. CDR3 length equals 17 residues. V shed 3 bases, J shed 8 bases, and the junction held 8 bases outside the gene matches. This chain's CDR3 is CASSQRPGLAGGDEQFF. CDR3 sequence (DNA): TGTGCCAGCAGCCAGAGGCCGGGACTAGCGGGAGGCGATGAGCAGTTCTTC.

This clone was seen a single time. The chain carries TRBV3-1 (or the pseudogene TRBV3-2) and TRBJ1-1; D not resolved. CDR1 is LGHDT, CDR2 YNNKEL, per germline (reference sequence). The CDR3 has 15 amino acids. Trimming removed 3 bases at V and 1 base at J, with 12 bases between. This CDR3 is CASSHDISANTEAFF. Here the CDR3 DNA reads TGTGCCAGCAGCCACGACATTTCGGCGAACACTGAAGCTTTCTTT.

The chain recombines TRBV10-3 with TRBJ1-5, with a tentative D call TRBD1 (5 bases). The V end lost 10 bases, the J end lost 0 bases, and 13 bases lay between the germline ends. The CDR3 has 14 residues. Germline V gives CDR1 ENHRY, CDR2 SYGVKD. In nucleotides, the CDR3 is TGTGCCACCCAACCCCAGGGTAGCAATCAGCCCCAGCATTTT. Protein product: CATQPQGSNQPQHF.

The gene calls are TRBV7-2 and TRBJ2-3; 8 nucleotides line up with TRBD1. This CDR3 spans 17 amino acids. CDR1 and CDR2 (germline): SGHTA, FQGNSA. J gave up 0 bases and V 3 bases, and 8 bases lay outside the gene matches. The CDR3 protein is CASSFPSQGVSTDTQYF. The DNA of the CDR3 is TGTGCCAGCAGCTTCCCTTCACAGGGGGTTAGCACAGATACGCAGTATTTT.

V and J are TRBV7-9 and TRBJ2-2, with a tentative D call TRBD2 (6 bases). CDR1 and CDR2 from the germline V gene are SEHNR and FQNEAQ (reference sequence). This CDR3 has 16 residues. V lost 1 base and J lost 13, with 22 bases in between. CDR3 loop: CASSLGGAGPVQRLFF. CDR3 bases: TGTGCCAGCAGCTTAGGCGGGGCTGGCCCCGTCCAAAGGCTGTTTTTT.

The genes are TRBV19 and TRBJ2-7; 10 positions match TRBD2. The CDR3 sequence is 15 residues long. V was pared by 5 bases and J by 7 bases, with 11 bases of the junction left unmatched. Germline values: CDR1 LNHDA, CDR2 SQIVND (reference sequence). CDR3 sequence: CASSRLLAGSGEQYF. The CDR3 region has the DNA TGTGCCAGTAGTCGGCTACTAGCGGGATCGGGAGAGCAGTACTTC.

The chain is built from TRBV19 and TRBJ2-1; the D gene is possibly TRBD1 (6 bases). The CDR3 covers 18 residues. V dropped 0 bases and J dropped 1 base, with 16 bases sitting between them. Germline loops: CDR1 LNHDA, CDR2 SQIVND (reference sequence). The CDR3 nucleotides read TGTGCCAGTAGTATAGATCCCCACGCCAGGGGTTCCTACAATGAGCAGTTCTTC. It encodes CASSIDPHARGSYNEQFF.

Worth noting for this clone: Germline is not matched at one junction end, which may reflect a read error. The rearrangement joins TRBV7-2 to TRBJ1-2, with TRBD1 identical over 7 bases. Germline V CDR1 and CDR2: SGHTA, FQGNSA. The CDR3 loop spans 15 amino acids. CDR3 residues: CASSLVGTDPDGYTF. The CDR3 nucleotides are TGTGCCAGCAGCTTAGTCGGGACAGATCCGGATGGGTACACCTTC.